The T cell receptor (beta chain) described here comes from a study of CD8 T cells in Susac syndrome. The sequenced target, TCR beta, came from blood CD8+ and CD4+ T cells. The V gene's germline CDR1 is LNHDA and CDR2 SQIVND (reference sequence). Between the trimmed V and J ends, which lost 7 bases and 7 bases, there was a span of 11 bases. The CDR3 loop spans 13 amino acids. RNA was extracted with the RNeasy kit, and a quantity of 0.5 to 1 ug was reverse transcribed using random hexamers. The TCR beta CDR3 was amplified by immunoSEQ multiplex PCR across 54 Vbeta, 13 Jbeta. TCRdb called the immunoSEQ multiplex PCR reads again in MiXCR, with one record for every CDR3 protein. This table has about 170,000 distinct CDR3 sequences, approximately 93% appearing once.

The TCR was taken from a human donor with multiple sclerosis. This sequence joins TRBV19 and TRBJ1-6; D might be TRBD1 (5 bases). The source material was CD4+ T cells from PBMCs. CDR3 nucleotide sequence: TGTGCCAGTAAGGAGCAGGGAAATTCACCCCTCCACTTT. It yields the protein CASKEQGNSPLHF.